The table lists the clone carrying this T cell receptor (beta chain) with many counts. The sample comes from a study of regulatory T cells in long-lasting Graves disease. Libraries of TCR beta came from iRepertoire HTBI primers plus Arm-PCR of CDR3 regions. TCRdb used MiXCR to reprocess the multiplex PCR reads, holding one entry per CDR3 protein. The sample holds around 480,000 distinct CDR3 sequences, roughly 15% seen once. As to time point: newly diagnosed GD, antithyroid drugs for less than 3 months. The TCR library was made from RNA extracted from PBMCs. These same records also appear under a second study, on T cells in Graves' hyperthyroidism and ophthalmopathy.

The TCR was taken from a man aged 35 to 55 with Graves disease. The sample consisted of peripheral blood mononuclear cells (PBMCs), taken at new diagnosis, from a patient treated with antithyroid drugs.

CDR3 DNA sequence: TGTGCCAGCAGTTTGACAGGGGAGGTAGCCTACAATGAGCAGTTCTTC. Protein: CASSLTGEVAYNEQFF. The chain recombines TRBV28 with TRBJ2-1, with TRBD1 matching over 8 bases. This CDR3 contains 16 residues. The germline gives CDR1 MDHEN, CDR2 SYDVKM. Trimming at V came to 3 bases and at J to 2 bases, leaving 6 bases not matched to a gene.